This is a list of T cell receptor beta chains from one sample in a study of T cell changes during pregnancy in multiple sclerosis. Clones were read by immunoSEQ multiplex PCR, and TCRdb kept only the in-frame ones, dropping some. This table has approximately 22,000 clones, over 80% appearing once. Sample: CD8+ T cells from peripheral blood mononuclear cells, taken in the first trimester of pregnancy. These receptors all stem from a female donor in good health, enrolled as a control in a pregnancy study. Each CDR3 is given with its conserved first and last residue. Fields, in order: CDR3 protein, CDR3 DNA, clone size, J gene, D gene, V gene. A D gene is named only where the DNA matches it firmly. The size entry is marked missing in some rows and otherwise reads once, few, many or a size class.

CDR3aa: CASSVWGPSTDTQYF
CDR3nt: TGCGCCAGCAGTGTATGGGGGCCGAGCACAGATACGCAGTATTTT
abundance: .
j_gene: TRBJ2-3
d_gene: .
v_gene: TRBV10-1

CDR3aa: CASSRGSNYEQYF
CDR3nt: TGTGCCAGCTCGCGCGGGAGTAACTACGAGCAGTACTTC
abundance: .
j_gene: TRBJ2-7
d_gene: TRBD2
v_gene: TRBV18

CDR3aa: CASSSAGREPQHF
CDR3nt: TGTGCCAGCAGTTCAGCGGGGCGGGAGCCCCAGCATTTT
abundance: .
j_gene: TRBJ1-5
d_gene: .
v_gene: TRBV27

CDR3aa: CASSVRGGELFF
CDR3nt: TGTGCCAGCAGCGTTAGAGGGGGGGAGCTGTTTTTT
abundance: once
j_gene: TRBJ2-2
d_gene: .
v_gene: TRBV9

CDR3aa: CASSPRLAGGNEQFF
CDR3nt: TGTGCCAGCAGTCCCAGACTAGCGGGAGGCAATGAGCAGTTCTTC
abundance: many
j_gene: TRBJ2-1
d_gene: TRBD2
v_gene: TRBV28

CDR3aa: CASSTSQRADTQYF
CDR3nt: TGTGCCAGTAGCACTTCTCAGAGGGCAGATACGCAGTATTTT
abundance: .
j_gene: TRBJ2-3
d_gene: .
v_gene: TRBV19

CDR3aa: CASRSGQGGYF
CDR3nt: TGTGCCAGCAGATCCGGACAGGGTGGGTACTTC
abundance: .
j_gene: TRBJ2-7
d_gene: TRBD1
v_gene: TRBV6-1

CDR3aa: CASSTYEPGQNEKLFF
CDR3nt: TGTGCCAGCAGTACTTACGAACCGGGACAAAATGAAAAACTGTTTTTT
abundance: .
j_gene: TRBJ1-4
d_gene: .
v_gene: TRBV27

CDR3aa: CASSAGDRAAGELFF
CDR3nt: TGTGCCAGCAGCGCCGGTGACAGGGCGGCCGGGGAGCTGTTTTTT
abundance: .
j_gene: TRBJ2-2
d_gene: TRBD1
v_gene: TRBV9

CDR3aa: CASSLSRTGKETQYF
CDR3nt: TGTGCCAGCAGCTTGTCTCGGACAGGGAAAGAGACCCAGTACTTC
abundance: .
j_gene: TRBJ2-5
d_gene: TRBD1
v_gene: TRBV5-6

CDR3aa: CASRSSGDHTEAFF
CDR3nt: TGTGCCAGCAGGAGCTCAGGGGACCACACTGAAGCTTTCTTT
abundance: .
j_gene: TRBJ1-1
d_gene: .
v_gene: TRBV6-5

CDR3aa: CASSPPHRGHNSPLHF
CDR3nt: TGTGCCAGCAGCCCGCCCCACAGGGGCCATAATTCACCCCTCCACTTT
abundance: .
j_gene: TRBJ1-6
d_gene: TRBD1
v_gene: TRBV11-3

CDR3aa: CASRPDRVQPQHF
CDR3nt: TGTGCCAGCAGACCCGACAGGGTGCAGCCCCAGCATTTT
abundance: .
j_gene: TRBJ1-5
d_gene: TRBD1
v_gene: TRBV6-6

CDR3aa: CASSLHYTEKLFF
CDR3nt: TGTGCCAGCAGTTTACACTACACGGAAAAACTGTTTTTT
abundance: .
j_gene: TRBJ1-4
d_gene: .
v_gene: TRBV28

CDR3aa: CSVEDFAQARREQYF
CDR3nt: TGCAGCGTTGAAGATTTTGCACAGGCCCGTCGCGAGCAGTACTTC
abundance: .
j_gene: TRBJ2-7
d_gene: .
v_gene: TRBV29-1

CDR3aa: CASSQGLGGGAGSYEQYF
CDR3nt: TGTGCCAGCAGCCAAGGTCTTGGCGGGGGGGCAGGATCCTACGAGCAGTACTTC
abundance: .
j_gene: TRBJ2-7
d_gene: TRBD2
v_gene: TRBV4-2

CDR3aa: CASSLGGPNNEQFF
CDR3nt: TGCGCCAGCAGTCTAGGCGGGCCTAACAATGAGCAGTTCTTC
abundance: .
j_gene: TRBJ2-1
d_gene: .
v_gene: TRBV10-1

CDR3aa: CASSLSQGTGWSGEAFF
CDR3nt: TGTGCCAGCAGTTTATCCCAAGGGACAGGGTGGTCGGGTGAAGCTTTCTTT
abundance: .
j_gene: TRBJ1-1
d_gene: TRBD1
v_gene: TRBV27

CDR3aa: CASSQSLFFRQDTQYF
CDR3nt: TGCGCCAGCAGCCAATCACTATTTTTCAGACAGGATACGCAGTATTTT
abundance: .
j_gene: TRBJ2-3
d_gene: .
v_gene: TRBV4-1

CDR3aa: CASSEPIAGGPRNEQFF
CDR3nt: TGTGCCAGCAGCGAACCCATAGCGGGGGGGCCGAGGAATGAGCAGTTCTTC
abundance: .
j_gene: TRBJ2-1
d_gene: TRBD2
v_gene: TRBV9

CDR3aa: CASSPPIERYPGELFF
CDR3nt: TGTGCCAGCAGCCCCCCTATAGAGCGGTACCCCGGGGAGCTGTTTTTT
abundance: once
j_gene: TRBJ2-2
d_gene: .
v_gene: TRBV9

CDR3aa: CATSRPGQGDYGYTF
CDR3nt: TGTGCCACCAGCAGACCTGGACAGGGCGACTATGGCTACACCTTC
abundance: .
j_gene: TRBJ1-2
d_gene: TRBD1
v_gene: TRBV15

CDR3aa: CASSAGGGGSSYEQYF
CDR3nt: TGTGCCAGCAGCGCGGGTGGCGGGGGGAGCTCCTACGAGCAGTACTTC
abundance: .
j_gene: TRBJ2-7
d_gene: TRBD2
v_gene: TRBV9

CDR3aa: CASTVNRGPYGYTF
CDR3nt: TGTGCCAGCACCGTTAACAGGGGCCCCTATGGCTACACCTTC
abundance: .
j_gene: TRBJ1-2
d_gene: TRBD1
v_gene: TRBV6-6

CDR3aa: CASSYGQGENSPLHF
CDR3nt: TGTGCCAGCAGTTACGGGCAGGGTGAAAATTCACCCCTCCACTTT
abundance: .
j_gene: TRBJ1-6
d_gene: .
v_gene: TRBV6-6

CDR3aa: CASSAQGVTEAFF
CDR3nt: TGTGCCAGCAGTGCACAGGGGGTCACTGAAGCTTTCTTT
abundance: .
j_gene: TRBJ1-1
d_gene: TRBD1
v_gene: TRBV6-4

CDR3aa: CASSQGLAGRSSYNEQFF
CDR3nt: TGTGCCAGCAGCCAAGGACTAGCGGGAAGGAGCTCCTACAATGAGCAGTTCTTC
abundance: once
j_gene: TRBJ2-1
d_gene: TRBD2
v_gene: TRBV4-2

CDR3aa: CASSPMASGTGADTQYF
CDR3nt: TGTGCCAGCAGCCCGATGGCGTCCGGGACAGGGGCAGATACGCAGTATTTT
abundance: .
j_gene: TRBJ2-3
d_gene: TRBD1
v_gene: TRBV7-8

CDR3aa: CASSMGGVITDTQYF
CDR3nt: TGTGCCAGTAGTATGGGCGGGGTTATCACAGATACGCAGTATTTT
abundance: .
j_gene: TRBJ2-3
d_gene: .
v_gene: TRBV19

CDR3aa: CASSQSFSGGADEQYF
CDR3nt: TGTGCCAGCAGCCAATCGTTTTCAGGGGGCGCGGACGAGCAGTACTTC
abundance: many
j_gene: TRBJ2-7
d_gene: TRBD1
v_gene: TRBV16

CDR3aa: CASSPPRGVNTEAFF
CDR3nt: TGTGCCAGCAGCCCCCCCCGGGGGGTGAACACTGAAGCTTTCTTT
abundance: once
j_gene: TRBJ1-1
d_gene: .
v_gene: TRBV7-9

CDR3aa: CASSPGTGERKAFF
CDR3nt: TGTGCCAGCAGCCCCGGGACAGGGGAGAGGAAAGCTTTCTTT
abundance: .
j_gene: TRBJ1-1
d_gene: TRBD1
v_gene: TRBV9

CDR3aa: CASSEVAGNGANVLTF
CDR3nt: TGTGCCAGCAGTGAAGTGGCAGGGAATGGGGCCAACGTCCTGACTTTC
abundance: .
j_gene: TRBJ2-6
d_gene: .
v_gene: TRBV6-1

CDR3aa: CASSTFADGNTIYF
CDR3nt: TGTGCCAGCAGTACCTTCGCGGATGGAAACACCATATATTTT
abundance: .
j_gene: TRBJ1-3
d_gene: .
v_gene: TRBV27

CDR3aa: CASSQGLAGTNEQFF
CDR3nt: TGCGCCAGCAGCCAAGGACTAGCGGGTACCAATGAGCAGTTCTTC
abundance: .
j_gene: TRBJ2-1
d_gene: TRBD2
v_gene: TRBV4-1

CDR3aa: CASRGRRGGYEQYF
CDR3nt: TGTGCCAGCAGGGGGAGGAGGGGGGGCTACGAGCAGTACTTC
abundance: .
j_gene: TRBJ2-7
d_gene: .
v_gene: TRBV6-1

CDR3aa: CASQDRANEQFF
CDR3nt: TGTGCCAGCCAGGACAGGGCCAATGAGCAGTTCTTC
abundance: .
j_gene: TRBJ2-1
d_gene: TRBD1
v_gene: TRBV19

CDR3aa: CASRREGANEQFF
CDR3nt: TGTGCCAGTAGGCGGGAGGGGGCTAATGAGCAGTTCTTC
abundance: .
j_gene: TRBJ2-1
d_gene: TRBD2
v_gene: TRBV19

CDR3aa: CASSLRGDRVREAFF
CDR3nt: TGTGCCAGCAGCCTAAGGGGGGACAGGGTTAGGGAAGCTTTCTTT
abundance: .
j_gene: TRBJ1-1
d_gene: TRBD1
v_gene: TRBV7-2

CDR3aa: CASRNFQGGTEAFF
CDR3nt: TGTGCCAGCAGGAATTTTCAAGGCGGCACTGAAGCTTTCTTT
abundance: .
j_gene: TRBJ1-1
d_gene: .
v_gene: TRBV27

CDR3aa: CASSQVPPGQVSNTGELFF
CDR3nt: TGCGCCAGCAGCCAAGTGCCTCCGGGACAGGTTTCGAACACCGGGGAGCTGTTTTTT
abundance: .
j_gene: TRBJ2-2
d_gene: TRBD1
v_gene: TRBV4-3

CDR3aa: CASSLVGLDIEQFF
CDR3nt: TGCGCCAGCAGCTTGGTGGGACTAGATATTGAGCAGTTCTTC
abundance: .
j_gene: TRBJ2-1
d_gene: TRBD2
v_gene: TRBV5-1

CDR3aa: CASSERTGGYEKLFF
CDR3nt: TGTGCCAGCAGTGAACGGACAGGGGGCTATGAAAAACTGTTTTTT
abundance: .
j_gene: TRBJ1-4
d_gene: TRBD1
v_gene: TRBV6-1

CDR3aa: CASSLLAGSKNIQYF
CDR3nt: TGTGCCAGCAGTCTCCTAGCGGGGTCCAAAAACATTCAGTACTTC
abundance: .
j_gene: TRBJ2-4
d_gene: TRBD2
v_gene: TRBV27

CDR3aa: CASSLSRGGKVRRGRGYTF
CDR3nt: TGTGCCAGCAGCTTAAGTCGGGGGGGAAAGGTAAGAAGAGGGCGCGGCTACACCTTC
abundance: .
j_gene: TRBJ1-2
d_gene: .
v_gene: TRBV7-2

CDR3aa: CASSDLTSGGPGELFF
CDR3nt: TGTGCCAGCAGTGACTTGACTAGCGGGGGCCCCGGGGAGCTGTTTTTT
abundance: .
j_gene: TRBJ2-2
d_gene: TRBD2
v_gene: TRBV6-4

CDR3aa: CASSEWGGSQPQHF
CDR3nt: TGTGCCAGCAGTGAATGGGGGGGGAGTCAGCCCCAGCATTTT
abundance: medium-sized
j_gene: TRBJ1-5
d_gene: .
v_gene: TRBV6-1

CDR3aa: CASSQDWAGSSYEQYF
CDR3nt: TGTGCCAGCAGCCAAGATTGGGCAGGCAGCTCCTACGAGCAGTACTTC
abundance: .
j_gene: TRBJ2-7
d_gene: .
v_gene: TRBV4-2

CDR3aa: CASSLKGRAGAGNYGYTF
CDR3nt: TGTGCCAGCAGTTTAAAGGGGAGGGCAGGGGCCGGAAACTATGGCTACACCTTC
abundance: once
j_gene: TRBJ1-2
d_gene: .
v_gene: TRBV28

CDR3aa: CASGTGSYEQYF
CDR3nt: TGCGCCAGCGGGACAGGGTCCTACGAGCAGTACTTC
abundance: .
j_gene: TRBJ2-7
d_gene: TRBD1
v_gene: TRBV5-1

CDR3aa: CASSSSLANQETQYF
CDR3nt: TGTGCCAGCAGTTCCTCTCTAGCGAACCAAGAGACCCAGTACTTC
abundance: .
j_gene: TRBJ2-5
d_gene: .
v_gene: TRBV27

CDR3aa: CASSLFGQGGTEAFF
CDR3nt: TGTGCCAGCAGCTTATTCGGGCAGGGAGGCACTGAAGCTTTCTTT
abundance: once
j_gene: TRBJ1-1
d_gene: .
v_gene: TRBV7-8

CDR3aa: CASSLGGTLNEQYF
CDR3nt: TGTGCCAGCAGCTTAGGTGGGACTTTGAACGAGCAGTACTTC
abundance: .
j_gene: TRBJ2-7
d_gene: .
v_gene: TRBV7-3

CDR3aa: CASSLKIELGGNEQFF
CDR3nt: TGCGCCAGCAGCCTCAAGATAGAGCTGGGGGGCAATGAGCAGTTCTTC
abundance: few
j_gene: TRBJ2-1
d_gene: .
v_gene: TRBV4-3

CDR3aa: CATLLGGARTDTQYF
CDR3nt: TGTGCCACACTTTTGGGGGGTGCAAGGACAGATACGCAGTATTTT
abundance: .
j_gene: TRBJ2-3
d_gene: .
v_gene: TRBV6-6